Listed below are T cell receptor beta chains from one sample, sequenced in a study of T cell repertoires in cytomegalovirus infection. Antigen specificity for these receptors is unknown. TCRdb reanalysed the reads using MiXCR and keeps one entry per CDR3 protein. This sample carries 450,000 to 550,000 distinct CDR3 sequences, more than 40% of them seen once, and the ten largest clones take roughly two fifths. Here the sequenced sample was cultured PBMCs, taken from culture after CMV antigen stimulation. Receptors were obtained from a human donor in good health (CMV status not recorded). Some clones in this sample may be carry-over from other donors' samples. Both conserved end residues are part of each CDR3. Fields, in order: J gene, V gene, clone size, D gene, CDR3 protein, CDR3 DNA. The D gene is left open where the match is weak. The listing skips clone size in some rows; elsewhere it reads once, few, many or a size class.

J gene: TRBJ2-4; V gene: TRBV7-2; clone size: many; D gene: .; CDR3 protein: CASSFQGTIVQYF; CDR3 DNA: TGTGCCAGCAGCTTTCAGGGAACGATCGTTCAGTACTTC
J gene: TRBJ2-1; V gene: TRBV6-5; clone size: .; D gene: .; CDR3 protein: CASRPLGRDNEQFF; CDR3 DNA: TGTGCCAGCAGACCGCTCGGCAGGGACAATGAGCAGTTCTTC
J gene: TRBJ2-3; V gene: TRBV7-2; clone size: many; D gene: .; CDR3 protein: CALGRWEADTQYF; CDR3 DNA: TGTGCCCTTGGAAGATGGGAGGCAGATACGCAGTATTTT
J gene: TRBJ1-2; V gene: TRBV7-2; clone size: few; D gene: .; CDR3 protein: CASSSDVQGGYGYTF; CDR3 DNA: TGTGCCAGCAGCTCTGACGTGCAGGGCGGCTATGGCTACACCTTC
J gene: TRBJ2-5; V gene: TRBV5-4; clone size: .; D gene: .; CDR3 protein: CASSLRLSQETQYF; CDR3 DNA: TGTGCCAGCAGCTTGCGGCTATCCCAAGAGACCCAGTACTTC
J gene: TRBJ2-1; V gene: TRBV4-1; clone size: few; D gene: .; CDR3 protein: CASSPQTSSYNEQFF; CDR3 DNA: TGCGCCAGCAGCCCCCAAACCTCCTCCTACAATGAGCAGTTCTTC
J gene: TRBJ2-3; V gene: TRBV7-9; clone size: few; D gene: .; CDR3 protein: CASSLRPSGDTQYF; CDR3 DNA: TGTGCCAGCAGCTTAAGGCCCAGCGGAGATACGCAGTATTTT
J gene: TRBJ2-6; V gene: TRBV28; clone size: .; D gene: .; CDR3 protein: CASSLTPSGANVLTF; CDR3 DNA: TGTGCCAGCAGTTTAACCCCCTCTGGGGCCAACGTCCTGACTTTC
J gene: TRBJ2-2; V gene: TRBV6-2/TRBV6-3; clone size: .; D gene: TRBD2; CDR3 protein: CASSYSRYQRELMRTGELFF; CDR3 DNA: TGTGCCAGCAGTTACTCGCGATACCAGCGGGAGTTGATGAGAACCGGGGAGCTGTTTTTT
J gene: TRBJ2-7; V gene: TRBV28; clone size: few; D gene: TRBD1; CDR3 protein: CASSSTGTGDHEQYF; CDR3 DNA: TGTGCCAGCAGTTCCACCGGGACAGGGGACCACGAGCAGTACTTC
J gene: TRBJ2-7; V gene: TRBV27; clone size: few; D gene: .; CDR3 protein: CASSRALATGYEQYF; CDR3 DNA: TGTGCCAGCAGTAGAGCGCTCGCGACAGGTTACGAGCAGTACTTC
J gene: TRBJ2-1; V gene: TRBV4-1; clone size: .; D gene: .; CDR3 protein: CASSPSAAGKQFF; CDR3 DNA: TGCGCCAGCAGCCCCTCCGCGGCAGGCAAGCAGTTCTTC
J gene: TRBJ1-2; V gene: TRBV29-1; clone size: .; D gene: TRBD1; CDR3 protein: CSVGQGASGYTF; CDR3 DNA: TGCAGCGTTGGTCAGGGGGCGTCTGGCTACACCTTC
J gene: TRBJ2-7; V gene: TRBV13; clone size: .; D gene: TRBD2; CDR3 protein: CASSLQTSPEQYF; CDR3 DNA: TGTGCCAGCAGCCTACAGACTAGCCCCGAGCAGTACTTC
J gene: TRBJ2-3; V gene: TRBV7-2; clone size: many; D gene: TRBD2; CDR3 protein: CASSLGLAGASFSTDTQYF; CDR3 DNA: TGTGCCAGCAGCTTAGGACTAGCGGGGGCCTCCTTTAGCACAGATACGCAGTATTTT
J gene: TRBJ2-3; V gene: TRBV11-2; clone size: .; D gene: TRBD2; CDR3 protein: CASSLELGLAGVADTQYF; CDR3 DNA: TGTGCCAGCAGCTTAGAATTGGGACTAGCGGGAGTGGCAGATACGCAGTATTTT
J gene: TRBJ2-1; V gene: TRBV4-1; clone size: .; D gene: TRBD2; CDR3 protein: CASSPQGLPGLAGVEQFF; CDR3 DNA: TGCGCCAGCAGCCCTCAAGGGCTTCCGGGACTAGCGGGAGTTGAGCAGTTCTTC
J gene: TRBJ1-1; V gene: TRBV5-1; clone size: .; D gene: .; CDR3 protein: CASSWGARGTAAFF; CDR3 DNA: TGCGCCAGCAGCTGGGGGGCTCGGGGGACTGCAGCTTTCTTT
J gene: TRBJ2-7; V gene: TRBV7-8; clone size: many; D gene: .; CDR3 protein: CASSNRASYEQYF; CDR3 DNA: TGTGCCAGCAGCAACAGGGCCTCCTACGAGCAGTACTTC
J gene: TRBJ2-1; V gene: TRBV10-3; clone size: once; D gene: .; CDR3 protein: CAISEGANNEQFF; CDR3 DNA: TGTGCCATCAGTGAGGGCGCAAACAATGAGCAGTTCTTC
J gene: TRBJ1-1; V gene: TRBV6-6; clone size: few; D gene: TRBD1; CDR3 protein: CASTFDRGTEAFF; CDR3 DNA: TGTGCCAGTACCTTCGACAGGGGCACTGAAGCTTTCTTT
J gene: TRBJ2-1; V gene: TRBV6-1; clone size: few; D gene: .; CDR3 protein: CASSEAGGPHNEQFF; CDR3 DNA: TGTGCCAGCAGTGAAGCTGGGGGACCCCACAATGAGCAGTTCTTC
J gene: TRBJ1-2; V gene: TRBV7-6; clone size: once; D gene: .; CDR3 protein: CASSSTGTSVYGYTF; CDR3 DNA: TGTGCCAGCAGCTCCACCGGGACATCCGTCTATGGCTACACCTTC
J gene: TRBJ1-2; V gene: TRBV7-9; clone size: .; D gene: .; CDR3 protein: CASSLARGDYGYTF; CDR3 DNA: TGTGCCAGCAGCTTAGCGCGGGGGGACTATGGCTACACCTTC
J gene: TRBJ2-1; V gene: TRBV4-1; clone size: once; D gene: .; CDR3 protein: CASSQDSGPYNEQFF; CDR3 DNA: TGCGCCAGCAGCCAAGACTCGGGCCCCTACAATGAGCAGTTCTTC
J gene: TRBJ1-3; V gene: TRBV6-1; clone size: .; D gene: TRBD1; CDR3 protein: CASSYDGGTGLRNTIYF; CDR3 DNA: TGTGCCAGCAGTTACGACGGGGGGACAGGCCTAAGAAACACCATATATTTT
J gene: TRBJ1-1; V gene: TRBV7-9; clone size: few; D gene: .; CDR3 protein: CASTLAYYQGGDAMNTEAFF; CDR3 DNA: TGTGCCAGCACCCTAGCTTATTACCAGGGAGGCGATGCCATGAACACTGAAGCTTTCTTT
J gene: TRBJ1-2; V gene: TRBV6-6; clone size: .; D gene: .; CDR3 protein: CASSYSRSNYGYTF; CDR3 DNA: TGTGCCAGCAGTTACTCGCGGTCTAACTATGGCTACACCTTC
J gene: TRBJ1-1; V gene: TRBV6-1; clone size: few; D gene: .; CDR3 protein: CASRWTEMGEAFF; CDR3 DNA: TGTGCCAGCAGGTGGACAGAAATGGGGGAAGCTTTCTTT
J gene: TRBJ2-7; V gene: TRBV27; clone size: many; D gene: .; CDR3 protein: CASSLSEISYEQYF; CDR3 DNA: TGTGCCAGCAGTTTAAGTGAGATCTCCTACGAGCAGTACTTC
J gene: TRBJ2-7; V gene: TRBV7-8; clone size: few; D gene: TRBD2; CDR3 protein: CASSLASGREVEQYF; CDR3 DNA: TGTGCCAGCAGCTTAGCTAGCGGGAGGGAGGTCGAGCAGTACTTC
J gene: TRBJ1-1; V gene: TRBV11-2; clone size: .; D gene: .; CDR3 protein: CASSLSPTGNTEAFF; CDR3 DNA: TGTGCCAGCAGCTTGAGCCCGACGGGGAACACTGAAGCTTTCTTT
J gene: TRBJ1-4; V gene: TRBV12-3/TRBV12-4; clone size: few; D gene: .; CDR3 protein: CASSLVGGRNEKLFF; CDR3 DNA: TGTGCCAGCAGTTTAGTCGGGGGCCGAAATGAAAAACTGTTTTTT
J gene: TRBJ2-2; V gene: TRBV15; clone size: .; D gene: TRBD2; CDR3 protein: CATSNRVLAGNAGELFF; CDR3 DNA: TGTGCCACCAGCAACCGAGTACTAGCGGGAAATGCTGGGGAGCTGTTTTTT
J gene: TRBJ1-2; V gene: TRBV7-2; clone size: many; D gene: .; CDR3 protein: CASSSGYGYTF; CDR3 DNA: TGTGCCAGCAGCTCAGGGTATGGCTACACCTTC
J gene: TRBJ2-6; V gene: TRBV6-5; clone size: few; D gene: .; CDR3 protein: CATAGATDHTLSGANVLTF; CDR3 DNA: TGTGCCACCGCCGGCGCGACGGACCACACACTCTCTGGGGCCAACGTCCTGACTTTC
J gene: TRBJ2-5; V gene: TRBV6-6; clone size: few; D gene: .; CDR3 protein: CASGGALYQETQYF; CDR3 DNA: TGTGCCAGCGGGGGGGCCCTGTACCAAGAGACCCAGTACTTC
J gene: TRBJ2-7; V gene: TRBV7-2; clone size: .; D gene: .; CDR3 protein: CASRSGAAYEQYF; CDR3 DNA: TGTGCCAGCAGATCAGGGGCCGCCTACGAGCAGTACTTC
J gene: TRBJ2-5; V gene: TRBV6-2/TRBV6-3; clone size: .; D gene: TRBD2; CDR3 protein: CASSYLAGGQETQYF; CDR3 DNA: TGTGCCAGCAGTTACCTAGCGGGAGGGCAAGAGACCCAGTACTTC
J gene: TRBJ2-7; V gene: TRBV7-2; clone size: few; D gene: TRBD2; CDR3 protein: CASSLGPGGGYEQYF; CDR3 DNA: TGTGCCAGCAGCTTAGGACCGGGAGGTGGCTACGAGCAGTACTTC
J gene: TRBJ1-1; V gene: TRBV7-2; clone size: .; D gene: .; CDR3 protein: CASSRTRATEAFF; CDR3 DNA: TGTGCCAGCAGCCGGACGCGGGCCACTGAAGCTTTCTTT
J gene: TRBJ1-1; V gene: TRBV7-2; clone size: many; D gene: .; CDR3 protein: CASSWTTNTEAFF; CDR3 DNA: TGTGCCAGCAGCTGGACAACCAACACTGAAGCTTTCTTT